This record looks at one T cell receptor (beta chain) sequence and its context. Its antigen remains unknown. This specimen comes from a study of CD8 T cells in ankylosing spondylitis. General study findings and limits: Typical of ankylosing spondylitis blood, it appeared, was a TCR beta motif of eight highly homologous variants. Disease-linked clones bore a CD8+ phenotype and were relatively rare in peripheral blood. Disease-linked clones reportedly showed significant enrichment in matched ankylosing spondylitis synovial fluid. Both synovial fluid and blood in reactive arthritis had previously been reported to carry some motif variants.

Germline CDR1 is SEHNR and CDR2 is FQNEAQ (reference sequence). CDR3 size: 15 residues. V gave up 1 base and J gave up 4 bases, with 13 bases separating them. MiXCR, run by TCRdb on the 5' RACE reads, gives a single entry per CDR3 protein. The data contain more than 100,000 distinct CDR3 sequences, 17% of them singletons. The V and J genes are TRBV7-9 and TRBJ2-5; D might be TRBD1 or TRBD2, each matching 5 bases. The receptor's source is a male donor with ankylosing spondylitis. Source material: blood, either unsorted or a sorted T cell fraction (not recorded which). The DNA of the CDR3 is TGTGCCAGCAGCTTAGGCTCGGGGCGCACAGAGACCCAGTACTTC. As protein: CASSLGSGRTETQYF.